This TCR beta chain was found in a study of regulatory T cells in long-lasting Graves disease (dated by TCRdb to about 2021). With regard to the full study: Antithyroid drugs had been taken for less than 3 months by newly diagnosed Graves' disease patients. Persistent Graves' disease patients were compared with newly diagnosed Graves' disease patients by peripheral blood TCR sequencing and RNA sequencing. A total of about 33 samples underwent TCR sequencing, from around 13 patients with persistent Graves' disease and 20 or so patients with newly diagnosed Graves' disease. The study took place in China and was registered as a clinical trial. Study-wide conclusions, independent of this receptor: Patients with persistent disease shared more public clonotypes (around 3,000) than newly diagnosed patients did (approximately 970). The authors noted that the small sample size was a limitation that may lower accuracy. Compared with newly diagnosed patients, patients with persistent Graves' disease had lower TCR Shannon entropy and fewer highly expanded clones, which suggests clonal expansion. Sequencing and analysis were limited to the TCR beta chain. Persistent disease showed preferential use of TRBV28, TRBJ1-2 and TRBJ2-5, whereas newly diagnosed disease favored TRBV20-1 and TRBJ2-1. The study examined only peripheral blood because the primary lesion, thyroid tissue, could not be accessed.

This clonotype was seen at least ten times. The target of this receptor is not known. Base qualities are not recorded, but no much larger clone differs from it by a single base. According to the study, the label for this sample's time point signals: newly diagnosed GD, antithyroid drugs for less than 3 months. For both TCR sequencing and RNA sequencing, RNA was extracted from PBMCs using TRIzol. The diagnosis of Graves' disease followed American Thyroid Association guidelines. Patients for the study were recruited at an endocrinology department in Xi'an, China. From each patient, around 9.3 milliliters of peripheral blood was collected into an EDTA anticoagulant tube. PBMCs were isolated by Ficoll Paque Plus density gradient separation without further T cell sorting. An Agilent 2100 Bioanalyzer and agarose gel were used to check RNA quality, and a NanoDrop 2000 was used to measure RNA concentration.

Library method: multiplex PCR. Sequencing was performed on an Illumina HiSeq 4000. TCR beta libraries were built with iRepertoire HTBI primers and Arm-PCR amplification of CDR3 regions. Before sequencing, the PCR products went through gel purification. Turning to the authors' computational methods: Gene usage analysis of CDR3 amino acid clonotypes used the 62 TRBV and 12 to 15 TRBJ segments found across samples. Filtered high-quality paired reads were merged into contigs using COPE and FqMerger. Contigs were aligned with BLAST to IMGT TRBV, TRBD and TRBJ reference genes, and CDR3 was defined per IMGT. Clonotypes above 0.1% frequency were classified as highly expanded clones. Shannon entropy was used to measure repertoire diversity, and the Gini coefficient was used to measure V-J evenness. Public clonotypes were defined as clonotypes shared by more than one individual. TCRdb reran the public reads through fastp at Q25 and MiXCR, keeping productive beta chains. When rows share a CDR3 protein, they turn into one entry using the most common DNA and genes. The V and J calls come from TCRdb's annotation, not from the publication. A total of approximately 400,000 distinct CDR3 sequences appear in this sample, roughly 15% of them only once. About 20% of the sample goes to the ten largest clones.

V lost 5 bases and J lost 2 bases; the stretch between them is 8 bases long. Reading the germline V gene gives CDR1 SGHTA and CDR2 FQGNSA. Its CDR3 holds 13 amino acids, cysteine through phenylalanine. This entry keeps only the CDR3 DNA: 39 bases, framed from base 1. This receptor was identified in a female donor with Graves disease. The sequenced sample was peripheral blood mononuclear cells (PBMCs), obtained at new diagnosis, from a patient treated with antithyroid drugs. The chain joins TRBV7-2 to TRBJ2-3; the D gene identity is not certain. In nucleotide form, the sequence is TGTGCCAGCAGCCTCCCCCACACAGATACGCAGTATTTT. Its translation is CASSLPHTDTQYF.